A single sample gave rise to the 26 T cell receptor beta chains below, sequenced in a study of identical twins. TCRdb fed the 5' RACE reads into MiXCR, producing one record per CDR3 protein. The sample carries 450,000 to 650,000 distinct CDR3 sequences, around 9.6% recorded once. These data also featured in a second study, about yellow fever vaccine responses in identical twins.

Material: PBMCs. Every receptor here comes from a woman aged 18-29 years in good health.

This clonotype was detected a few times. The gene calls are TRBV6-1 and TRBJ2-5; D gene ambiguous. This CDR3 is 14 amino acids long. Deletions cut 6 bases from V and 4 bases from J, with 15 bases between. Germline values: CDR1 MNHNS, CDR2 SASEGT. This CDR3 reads CASRSISAAETQYF. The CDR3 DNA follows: TGTGCCAGCAGATCTATCAGCGCGGCAGAGACCCAGTACTTC.

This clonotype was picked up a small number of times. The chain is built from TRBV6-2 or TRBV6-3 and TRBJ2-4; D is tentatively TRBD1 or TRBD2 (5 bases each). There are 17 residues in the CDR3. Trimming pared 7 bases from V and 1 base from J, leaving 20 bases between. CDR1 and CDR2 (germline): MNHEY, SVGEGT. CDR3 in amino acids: CASTDATGLGAKNIQYF. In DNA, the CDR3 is TGTGCCAGCACCGACGCTACGGGGCTCGGGGCCAAAAACATTCAGTACTTC.

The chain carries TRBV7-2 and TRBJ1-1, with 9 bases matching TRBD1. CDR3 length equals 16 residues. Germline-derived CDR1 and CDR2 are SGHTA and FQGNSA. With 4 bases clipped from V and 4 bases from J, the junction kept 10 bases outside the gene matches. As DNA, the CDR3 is TGTGCCAGCAGCTATCGCGGGAAGACAGGGGGCACTGAAGCTTTCTTT. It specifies CASSYRGKTGGTEAFF.

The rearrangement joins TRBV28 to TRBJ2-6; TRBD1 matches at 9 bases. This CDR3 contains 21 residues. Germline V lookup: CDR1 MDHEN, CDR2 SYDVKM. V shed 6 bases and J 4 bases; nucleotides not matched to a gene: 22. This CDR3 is CASSSNMNWGQGFAGANVLTF. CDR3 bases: TGTGCCAGCAGCTCTAACATGAATTGGGGACAGGGTTTCGCCGGGGCCAACGTCCTGACTTTC.

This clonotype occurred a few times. The CDR3 nucleotides are TGTGCCAGCAGCTTAGTCGAACTAGCGGGAGCCTACGAGCAGTACTTC. It encodes CASSLVELAGAYEQYF. The chain employs TRBV11-2 and TRBJ2-7, with 11 bases fitting TRBD2. Germline V gene sequence: CDR1 SGHAT, CDR2 FQNNGV. CDR3 length equals 16 residues. Trimming removed 1 base from V and 2 bases from J; junction bases left unmatched: 4.

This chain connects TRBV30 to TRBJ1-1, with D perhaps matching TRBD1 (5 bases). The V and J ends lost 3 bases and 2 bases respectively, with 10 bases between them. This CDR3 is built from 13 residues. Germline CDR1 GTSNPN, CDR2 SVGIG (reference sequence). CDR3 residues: CAWSPGPNTEAFF. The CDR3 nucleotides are TGTGCCTGGAGCCCAGGGCCTAACACTGAAGCTTTCTTT.

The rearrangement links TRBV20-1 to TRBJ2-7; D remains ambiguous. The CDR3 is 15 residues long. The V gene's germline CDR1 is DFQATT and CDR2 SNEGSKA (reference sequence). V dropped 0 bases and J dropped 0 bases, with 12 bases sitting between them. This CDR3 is CSARDGPTSSYEQYF. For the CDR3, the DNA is TGCAGTGCTAGAGATGGTCCGACCAGCTCCTACGAGCAGTACTTC.

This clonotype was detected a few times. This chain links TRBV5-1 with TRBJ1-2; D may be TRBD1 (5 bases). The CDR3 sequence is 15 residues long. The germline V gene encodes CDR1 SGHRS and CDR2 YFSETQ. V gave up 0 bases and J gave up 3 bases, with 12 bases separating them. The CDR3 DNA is TGCGCCAGCAGCTTGGTGGGGGACGAGTACTATGGCTACACCTTC. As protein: CASSLVGDEYYGYTF.

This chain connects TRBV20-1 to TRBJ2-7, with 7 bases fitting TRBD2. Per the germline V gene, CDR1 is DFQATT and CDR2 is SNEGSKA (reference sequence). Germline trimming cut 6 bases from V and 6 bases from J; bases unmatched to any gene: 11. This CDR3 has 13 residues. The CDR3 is CSARGAGVGEQYF. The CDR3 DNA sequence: TGCAGTGCCCGGGGCGCGGGAGTGGGCGAGCAGTACTTC.

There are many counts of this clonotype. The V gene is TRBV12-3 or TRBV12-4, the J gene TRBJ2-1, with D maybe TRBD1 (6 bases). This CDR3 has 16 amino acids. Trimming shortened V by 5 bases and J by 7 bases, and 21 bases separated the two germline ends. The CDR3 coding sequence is TGTGCCAGCAGTAACTGGGGGCCAGCCCCGGGTAATGAGCAGTTCTTC. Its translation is CASSNWGPAPGNEQFF.

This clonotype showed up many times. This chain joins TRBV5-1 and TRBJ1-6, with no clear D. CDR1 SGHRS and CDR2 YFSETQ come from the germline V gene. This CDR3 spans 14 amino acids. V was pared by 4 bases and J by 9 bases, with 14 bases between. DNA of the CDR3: TGCGCCAGCAGCACAGCTGCAGGCGGTTCACCCCTCCACTTT. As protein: CASSTAAGGSPLHF. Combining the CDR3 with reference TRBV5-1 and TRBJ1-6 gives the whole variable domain KAGVTQTPRYLIKTRGQQVTLSCSPISGHRSVSWYQQTPGQGLQFLFEYFSETQRNKGNFPGRFSGRQFSNSRSEMNVSTLELGDSALYLCASSTAAGGSPLHFGNGTRLTVT.

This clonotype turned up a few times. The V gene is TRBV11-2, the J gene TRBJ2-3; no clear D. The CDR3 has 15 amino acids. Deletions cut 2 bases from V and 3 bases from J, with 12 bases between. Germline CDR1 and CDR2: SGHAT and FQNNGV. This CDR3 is CASSLRFSPTDTQYF. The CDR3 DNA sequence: TGTGCCAGCAGCTTACGATTCAGTCCTACAGATACGCAGTATTTT.

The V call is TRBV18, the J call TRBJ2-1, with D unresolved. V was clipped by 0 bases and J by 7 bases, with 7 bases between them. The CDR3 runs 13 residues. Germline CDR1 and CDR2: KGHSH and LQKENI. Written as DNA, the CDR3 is TGTGCCAGCTCACCACCAGTCTCGAATGAGCAGTTCTTC. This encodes CASSPPVSNEQFF.

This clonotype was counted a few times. CDR3 bases: TGCAGTGCCTTCCGTGATGGGGGGCCCCAGCATTTT. Translation: CSAFRDGGPQHF. The chain is built from TRBV20-1 and TRBJ1-5; a possible D gene is TRBD1 (5 bases). The CDR3 contains 12 residues. From germline, CDR1 is DFQATT and CDR2 SNEGSKA (reference sequence). V dropped 6 bases and J dropped 9 bases, with 15 bases sitting between them.

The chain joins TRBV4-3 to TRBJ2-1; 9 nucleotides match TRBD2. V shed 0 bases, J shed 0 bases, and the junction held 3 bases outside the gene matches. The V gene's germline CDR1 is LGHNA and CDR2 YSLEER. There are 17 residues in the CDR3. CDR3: CASSQDVSGSSYNEQFF. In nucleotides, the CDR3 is TGCGCCAGCAGCCAAGATGTTAGCGGGAGCTCCTACAATGAGCAGTTCTTC.

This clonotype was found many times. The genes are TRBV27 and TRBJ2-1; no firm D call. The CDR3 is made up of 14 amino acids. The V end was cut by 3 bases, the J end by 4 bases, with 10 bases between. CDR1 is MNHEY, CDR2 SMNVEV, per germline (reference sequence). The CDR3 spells CASSFKGGYNEQFF. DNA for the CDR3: TGTGCCAGCAGTTTCAAGGGTGGTTACAATGAGCAGTTCTTC.

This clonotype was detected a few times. CDR3 protein: CASSLSPSYNEQFF. The CDR3 DNA reads as TGTGCCAGCAGCTTAAGCCCCTCCTACAATGAGCAGTTCTTC. V is TRBV7-2 and J is TRBJ2-1; D is unresolved. V lost 2 bases and J lost 0, with 5 bases in between. The CDR3 totals 14 residues. Germline CDR1 reads SGHTA; CDR2 reads FQGNSA.

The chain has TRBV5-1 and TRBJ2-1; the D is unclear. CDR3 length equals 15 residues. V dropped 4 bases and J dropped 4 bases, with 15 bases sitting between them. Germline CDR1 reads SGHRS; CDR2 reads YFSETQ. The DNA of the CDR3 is TGCGCCAGCAGCGCCCAGGCCAGCGAATACAATGAGCAGTTCTTC. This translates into CASSAQASEYNEQFF.

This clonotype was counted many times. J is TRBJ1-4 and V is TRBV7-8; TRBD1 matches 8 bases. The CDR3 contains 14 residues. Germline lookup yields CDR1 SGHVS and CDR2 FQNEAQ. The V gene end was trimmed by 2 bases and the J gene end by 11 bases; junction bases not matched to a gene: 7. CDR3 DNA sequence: TGTGCCAGCAGCTTAATGCAGCAGGGGGCCAAACTGTTTTTT. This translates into CASSLMQQGAKLFF.

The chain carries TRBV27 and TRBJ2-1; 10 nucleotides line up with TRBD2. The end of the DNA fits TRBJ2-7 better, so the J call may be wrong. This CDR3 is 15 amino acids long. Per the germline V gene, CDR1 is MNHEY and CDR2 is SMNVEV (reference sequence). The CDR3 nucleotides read TGTGCCAGCAGGACTAGCGGGCTCCTTGCAAATGAGCAGTACTTC. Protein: CASRTSGLLANEQYF.

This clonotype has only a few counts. The CDR3 nucleotides are TGTGCCACCAGTGACAGACTAGCGATTCGCACCGGGGAGCTGTTTTTT. As protein: CATSDRLAIRTGELFF. The chain is built from TRBV24-1 and TRBJ2-2; 8 bases line up with TRBD2. This CDR3 spans 16 amino acids. After removal of 4 bases from V and 4 bases from J, the junction contained 7 bases not matched to a gene. Germline assignment: CDR1 KGHDR and CDR2 SFDVKD.

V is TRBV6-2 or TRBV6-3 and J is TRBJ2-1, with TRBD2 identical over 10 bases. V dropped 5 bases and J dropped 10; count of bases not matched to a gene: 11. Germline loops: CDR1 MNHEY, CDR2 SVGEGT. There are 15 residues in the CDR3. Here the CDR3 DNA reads TGTGCCAGCAGTGCCCTAGCGGGAGTTGCCATGGAGCAGTTCTTC. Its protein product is CASSALAGVAMEQFF.

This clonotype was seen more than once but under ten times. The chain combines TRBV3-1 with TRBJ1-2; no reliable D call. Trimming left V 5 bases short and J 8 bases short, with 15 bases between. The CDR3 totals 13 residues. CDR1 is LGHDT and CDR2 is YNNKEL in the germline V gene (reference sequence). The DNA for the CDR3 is TGTGCCAGCAGCTTCCTTGATGTGAGGGGCTACACCTTC. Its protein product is CASSFLDVRGYTF.

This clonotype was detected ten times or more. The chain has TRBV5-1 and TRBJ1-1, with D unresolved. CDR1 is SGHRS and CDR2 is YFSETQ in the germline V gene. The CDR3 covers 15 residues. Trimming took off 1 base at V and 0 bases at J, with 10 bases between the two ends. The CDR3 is CASSLNVGLNTEAFF. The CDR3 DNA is TGCGCCAGCAGCTTGAACGTTGGCCTGAACACTGAAGCTTTCTTT.

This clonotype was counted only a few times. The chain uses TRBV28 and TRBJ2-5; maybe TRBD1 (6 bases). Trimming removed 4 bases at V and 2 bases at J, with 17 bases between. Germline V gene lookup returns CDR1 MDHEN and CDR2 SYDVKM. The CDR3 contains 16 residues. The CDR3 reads CASSYSSPGQQETQYF. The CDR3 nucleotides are TGTGCCAGCAGTTACAGCAGCCCTGGACAGCAAGAGACCCAGTACTTC. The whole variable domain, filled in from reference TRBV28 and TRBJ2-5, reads DVKVTQSSRYLVKRTGEKVFLECVQDMDHENMFWYRQDPGLGLRLIYFSYDVKMKEKGDIPEGYSVSREKKERFSLILESASTNQTSMYLCASSYSSPGQQETQYFGPGTRLLVL.

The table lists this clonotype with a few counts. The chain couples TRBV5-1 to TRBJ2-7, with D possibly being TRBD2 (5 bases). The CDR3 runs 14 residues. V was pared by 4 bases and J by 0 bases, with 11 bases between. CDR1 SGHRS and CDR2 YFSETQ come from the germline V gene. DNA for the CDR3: TGCGCCAGCAGCCCCAAGAGGGCCTCCTACGAGCAGTACTTC. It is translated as CASSPKRASYEQYF.